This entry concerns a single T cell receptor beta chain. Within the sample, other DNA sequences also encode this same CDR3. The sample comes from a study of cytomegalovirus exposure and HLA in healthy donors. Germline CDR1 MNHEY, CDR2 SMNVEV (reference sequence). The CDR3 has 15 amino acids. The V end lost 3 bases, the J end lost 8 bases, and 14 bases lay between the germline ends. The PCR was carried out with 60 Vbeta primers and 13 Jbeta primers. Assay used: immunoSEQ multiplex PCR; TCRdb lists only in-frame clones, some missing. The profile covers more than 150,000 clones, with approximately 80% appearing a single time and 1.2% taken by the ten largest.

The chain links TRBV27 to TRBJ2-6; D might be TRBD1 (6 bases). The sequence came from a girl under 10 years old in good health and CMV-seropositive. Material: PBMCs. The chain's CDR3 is CASSFGTGWSNVLTF. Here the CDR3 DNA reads TGTGCCAGCAGTTTTGGAACAGGGTGGTCCAACGTCCTGACTTTC.